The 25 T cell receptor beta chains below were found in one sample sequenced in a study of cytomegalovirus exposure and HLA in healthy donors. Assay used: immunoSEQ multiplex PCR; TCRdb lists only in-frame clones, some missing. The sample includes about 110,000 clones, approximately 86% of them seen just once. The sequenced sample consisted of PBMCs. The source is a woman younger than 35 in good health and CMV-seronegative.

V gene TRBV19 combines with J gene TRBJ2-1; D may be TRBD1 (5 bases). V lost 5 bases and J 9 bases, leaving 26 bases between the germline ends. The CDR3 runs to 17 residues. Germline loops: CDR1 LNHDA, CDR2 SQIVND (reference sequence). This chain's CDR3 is CASSLTPWGTFTVEQFF. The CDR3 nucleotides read TGTGCCAGTAGTCTGACCCCTTGGGGCACCTTCACAGTTGAGCAGTTCTTC.

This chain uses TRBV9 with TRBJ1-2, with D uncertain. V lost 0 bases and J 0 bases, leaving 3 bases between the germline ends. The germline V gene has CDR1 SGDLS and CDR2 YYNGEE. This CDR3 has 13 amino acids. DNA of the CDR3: TGTGCCAGCAGCGTAGCCTCTAACTATGGCTACACCTTC. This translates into CASSVASNYGYTF.

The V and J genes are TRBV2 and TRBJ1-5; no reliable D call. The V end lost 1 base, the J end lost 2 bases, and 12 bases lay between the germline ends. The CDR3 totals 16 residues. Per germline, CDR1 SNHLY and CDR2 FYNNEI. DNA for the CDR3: TGTGCCAGCAGTGAAGATAGGAGGTCGGGCAATCAGCCCCAGCATTTT. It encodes CASSEDRRSGNQPQHF. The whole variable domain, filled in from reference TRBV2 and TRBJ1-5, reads EPEVTQTPSHQVTQMGQEVILRCVPISNHLYFYWYRQILGQKVEFLVSFYNNEISEKSEIFDDQFSVERPDGSNFTLKIRSTKLEDSAMYFCASSEDRRSGNQPQHFGDGTRLSIL.

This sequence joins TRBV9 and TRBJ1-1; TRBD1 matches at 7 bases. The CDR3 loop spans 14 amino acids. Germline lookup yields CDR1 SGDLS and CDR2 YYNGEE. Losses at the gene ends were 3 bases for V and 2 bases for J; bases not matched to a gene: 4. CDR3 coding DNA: TGTGCCAGCAGCGCCCGACAGGGAAACACTGAAGCTTTCTTT. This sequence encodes CASSARQGNTEAFF.

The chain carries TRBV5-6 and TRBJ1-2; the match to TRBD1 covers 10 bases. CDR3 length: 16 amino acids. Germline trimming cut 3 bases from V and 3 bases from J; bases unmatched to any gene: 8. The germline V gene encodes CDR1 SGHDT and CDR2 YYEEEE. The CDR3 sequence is CASSYWDRGRDYGYTF. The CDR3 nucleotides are TGTGCCAGCAGCTATTGGGACAGGGGTAGGGACTATGGCTACACCTTC.

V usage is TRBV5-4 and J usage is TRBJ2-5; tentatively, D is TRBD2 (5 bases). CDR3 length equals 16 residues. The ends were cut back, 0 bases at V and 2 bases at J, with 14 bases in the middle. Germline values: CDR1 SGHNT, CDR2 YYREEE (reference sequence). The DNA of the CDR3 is TGTGCCAGCAGCTTGGGAGGGAACCACGTTCAAGAGACCCAGTACTTC. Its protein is CASSLGGNHVQETQYF.

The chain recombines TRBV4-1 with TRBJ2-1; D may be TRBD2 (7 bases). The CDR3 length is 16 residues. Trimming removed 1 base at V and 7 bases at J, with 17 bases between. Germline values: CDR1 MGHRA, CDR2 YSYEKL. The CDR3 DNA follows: TGCGCCAGCAGCCAAGTTCGGGGGGCAAATTTAAATGAGCAGTTCTTC. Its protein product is CASSQVRGANLNEQFF.

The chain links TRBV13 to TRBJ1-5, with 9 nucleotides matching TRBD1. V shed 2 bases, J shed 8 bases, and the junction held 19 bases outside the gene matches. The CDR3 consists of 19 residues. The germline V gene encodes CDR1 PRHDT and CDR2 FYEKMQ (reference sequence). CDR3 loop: CASSLRLSRTGDEGEPQHF. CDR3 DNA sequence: TGTGCCAGCAGCTTAAGACTATCCCGGACAGGGGATGAAGGGGAGCCCCAGCATTTT. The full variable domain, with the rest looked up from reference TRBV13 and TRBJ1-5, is AAGVIQSPRHLIKEKRETATLKCYPIPRHDTVYWYQQGPGQDPQFLISFYEKMQSDKGSIPDRFSAQQFSDYHSELNMSSLELGDSALYFCASSLRLSRTGDEGEPQHFGDGTRLSIL.

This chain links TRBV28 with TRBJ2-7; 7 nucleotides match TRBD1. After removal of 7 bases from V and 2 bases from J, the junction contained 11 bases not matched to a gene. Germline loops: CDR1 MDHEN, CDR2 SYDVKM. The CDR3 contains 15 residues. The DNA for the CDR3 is TGTGCCAGCATCCCACAGGGGAGTCCCACCTACGAGCAGTACTTC. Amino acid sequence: CASIPQGSPTYEQYF.

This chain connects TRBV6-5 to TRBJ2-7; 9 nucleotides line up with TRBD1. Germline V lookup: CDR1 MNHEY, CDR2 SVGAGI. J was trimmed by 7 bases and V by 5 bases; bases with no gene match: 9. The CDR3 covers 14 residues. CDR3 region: CASSTRTGVREQYF. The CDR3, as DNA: TGTGCCAGCAGTACAAGGACAGGGGTGAGAGAGCAGTACTTC.

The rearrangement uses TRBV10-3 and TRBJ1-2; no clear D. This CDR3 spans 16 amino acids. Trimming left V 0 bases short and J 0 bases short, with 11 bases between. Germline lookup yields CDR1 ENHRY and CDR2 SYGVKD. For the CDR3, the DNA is TGTGCCATCAGTGAGTCGTATACACCTCCTAACTATGGCTACACCTTC. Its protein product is CAISESYTPPNYGYTF.

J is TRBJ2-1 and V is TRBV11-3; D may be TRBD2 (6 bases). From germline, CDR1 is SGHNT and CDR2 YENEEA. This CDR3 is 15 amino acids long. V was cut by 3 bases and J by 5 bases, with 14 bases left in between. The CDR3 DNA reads TGTGCCAGCAGCTTGGGGGGTAGTAGCGACAATGAGCAGTTCTTC. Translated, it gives CASSLGGSSDNEQFF. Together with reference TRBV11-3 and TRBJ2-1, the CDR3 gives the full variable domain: EAGVVQSPRYKIIEKKQPVAFWCNPISGHNTLYWYLQNLGQGPELLIRYENEEAVDDSQLPKDRFSAERLKGVDSTLKIQPAELGDSAVYLCASSLGGSSDNEQFFGPGTRLTVL.

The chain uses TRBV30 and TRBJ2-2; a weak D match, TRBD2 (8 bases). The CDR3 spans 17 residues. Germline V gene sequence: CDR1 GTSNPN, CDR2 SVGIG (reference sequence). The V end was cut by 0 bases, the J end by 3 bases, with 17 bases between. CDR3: CAWSVLAGQRYTGELFF. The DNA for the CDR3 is TGTGCCTGGAGTGTTTTAGCGGGACAGAGATACACCGGGGAGCTGTTTTTT.

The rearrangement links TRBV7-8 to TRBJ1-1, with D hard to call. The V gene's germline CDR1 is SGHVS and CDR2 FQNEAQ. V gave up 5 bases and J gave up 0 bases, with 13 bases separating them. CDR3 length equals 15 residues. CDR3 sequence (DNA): TGTGCCAGCAGCCCCCCGAGCCCATTGAACACTGAAGCTTTCTTT. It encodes CASSPPSPLNTEAFF.

DNA of the CDR3: TGTGCCAGCAGTCCTCCGAATGACAGGCCCCTGGGCTACACCTTC. This translates into CASSPPNDRPLGYTF. The chain recombines TRBV6-1 with TRBJ1-2; possibly TRBD1 for D (6 bases). V was cut by 5 bases and J by 8 bases, with 21 bases left in between. Per germline, CDR1 MNHNS and CDR2 SASEGT. This CDR3 is built from 15 residues.

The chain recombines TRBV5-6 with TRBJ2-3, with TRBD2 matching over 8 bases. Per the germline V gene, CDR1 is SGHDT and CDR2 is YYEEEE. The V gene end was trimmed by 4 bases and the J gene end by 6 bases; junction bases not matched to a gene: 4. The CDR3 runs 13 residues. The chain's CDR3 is CASSAGLGDTQYF. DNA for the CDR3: TGTGCCAGCAGCGCGGGACTAGGGGATACGCAGTATTTT.

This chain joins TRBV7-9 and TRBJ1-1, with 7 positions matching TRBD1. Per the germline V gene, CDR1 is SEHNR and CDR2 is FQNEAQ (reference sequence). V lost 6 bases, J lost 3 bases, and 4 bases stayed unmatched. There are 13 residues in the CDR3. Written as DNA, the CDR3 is TGTGCCAGCAGTTCCGGGACAGACACTGAAGCTTTCTTT. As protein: CASSSGTDTEAFF.

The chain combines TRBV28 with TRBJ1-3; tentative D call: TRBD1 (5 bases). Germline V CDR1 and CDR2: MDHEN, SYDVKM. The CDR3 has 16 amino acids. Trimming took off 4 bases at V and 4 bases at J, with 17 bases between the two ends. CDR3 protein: CASSSNLGQGGNTIYF. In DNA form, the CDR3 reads TGTGCCAGCAGTTCTAATCTGGGTCAGGGAGGAAACACCATATATTTT. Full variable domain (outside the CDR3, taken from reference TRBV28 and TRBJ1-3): DVKVTQSSRYLVKRTGEKVFLECVQDMDHENMFWYRQDPGLGLRLIYFSYDVKMKEKGDIPEGYSVSREKKERFSLILESASTNQTSMYLCASSSNLGQGGNTIYFGEGSWLTVV.

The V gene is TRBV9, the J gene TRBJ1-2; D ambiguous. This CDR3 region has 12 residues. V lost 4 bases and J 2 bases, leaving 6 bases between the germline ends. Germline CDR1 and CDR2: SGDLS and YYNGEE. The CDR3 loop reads CASSQFNYGYTF. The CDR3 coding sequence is TGTGCCAGCAGCCAATTCAACTATGGCTACACCTTC.

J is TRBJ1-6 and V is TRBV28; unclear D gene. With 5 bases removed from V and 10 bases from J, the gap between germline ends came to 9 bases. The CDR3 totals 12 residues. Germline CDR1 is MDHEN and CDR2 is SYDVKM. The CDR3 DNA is TGTGCCAGCAGTGGCGGCGGCTCACCCCTCCACTTT. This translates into CASSGGGSPLHF.

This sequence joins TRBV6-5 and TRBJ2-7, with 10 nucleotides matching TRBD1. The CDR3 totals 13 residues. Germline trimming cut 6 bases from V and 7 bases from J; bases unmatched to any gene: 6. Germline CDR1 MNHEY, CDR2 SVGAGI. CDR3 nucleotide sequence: TGTGCCAGCAGCCCGACAGGGGGCAGAGAGCAGTACTTC. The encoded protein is CASSPTGGREQYF.

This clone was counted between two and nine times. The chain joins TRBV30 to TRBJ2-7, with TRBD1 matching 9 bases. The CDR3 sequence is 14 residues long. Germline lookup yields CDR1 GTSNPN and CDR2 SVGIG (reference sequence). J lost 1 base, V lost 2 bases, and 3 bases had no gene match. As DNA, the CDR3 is TGTGCCTGGAGTACCGGGACAGGGTCCTACGAGCAGTACTTC. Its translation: CAWSTGTGSYEQYF.

The CDR3 DNA sequence: TGTGCCATCAGTGAGTCGGCGGATCAGCCCCAGCATTTT. As protein: CAISESADQPQHF. V usage is TRBV10-3 and J usage is TRBJ1-5; D uncertain. Trimming removed 0 bases from V and 5 bases from J, with 5 bases in between. Germline V gene data show CDR1 as ENHRY and CDR2 as SYGVKD. The CDR3 is made up of 13 amino acids.

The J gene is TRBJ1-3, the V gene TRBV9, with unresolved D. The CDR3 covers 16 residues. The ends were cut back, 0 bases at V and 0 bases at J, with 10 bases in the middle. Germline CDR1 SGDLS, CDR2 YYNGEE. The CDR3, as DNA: TGTGCCAGCAGCGTAGTTGCGGACTTCTCTGGAAACACCATATATTTT. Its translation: CASSVVADFSGNTIYF.

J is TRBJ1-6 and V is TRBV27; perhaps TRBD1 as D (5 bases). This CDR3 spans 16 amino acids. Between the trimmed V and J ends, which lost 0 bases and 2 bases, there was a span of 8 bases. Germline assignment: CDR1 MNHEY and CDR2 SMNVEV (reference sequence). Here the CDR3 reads CASSLSRGTYNSPLHF. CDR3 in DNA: TGTGCCAGCAGTTTATCGCGGGGGACCTATAATTCACCCCTCCACTTT.